Shown below are 6 T cell receptor beta chains from a single sample sequenced in a study of identical twins. TCRdb called the 5' RACE reads again in MiXCR, with one record for every CDR3 protein. The sample carries a few hundred thousand distinct CDR3 sequences, under 12% recorded once. The sample was memory T cells sorted from blood. All receptors derive from a man between 45 and 60 years old in good health.

This clonotype was counted ten times or more. The V call is TRBV13, the J call TRBJ2-3; 14 nucleotides match TRBD2. The germline gives CDR1 PRHDT, CDR2 FYEKMQ (reference sequence). V trimming: 4 bases; J trimming: 7 bases; junction bases outside the gene matches: 13. CDR3 length: 18 amino acids. The CDR3 region is CASSSSTSGGVRPNTQYF. The CDR3 DNA reads as TGTGCCAGCAGCTCGTCGACTAGCGGGGGGGTCCGCCCTAATACGCAGTATTTT. The variable domain in full, with the rest retrieved from reference TRBV13 and TRBJ2-3, is AAGVIQSPRHLIKEKRETATLKCYPIPRHDTVYWYQQGPGQDPQFLISFYEKMQSDKGSIPDRFSAQQFSDYHSELNMSSLELGDSALYFCASSSSTSGGVRPNTQYFGPGTRLTVL.

This clonotype was picked up many times. This chain links TRBV5-5 with TRBJ2-1; D unresolved. The CDR3 is 12 amino acids. In germline, CDR1 is SGHKS, CDR2 YYEKEE (reference sequence). The V end was cut by 4 bases, the J end by 9 bases, with 11 bases between. CDR3 nucleotide sequence: TGTGCCAGCAGCATCCTAGGCCCTGAGCAGTTCTTC. It is translated as CASSILGPEQFF.

The chain employs TRBV3-1 and TRBJ2-3; D perhaps matches TRBD1 (6 bases). Trimming removed 1 base at V and 1 base at J, with 12 bases between. This CDR3 has 16 amino acids. CDR1 is LGHDT and CDR2 is YNNKEL in the germline V gene (reference sequence). The CDR3 DNA is TGTGCCAGCAGCCAAGCATACAGGGTTGGCACAGATACGCAGTATTTT. Residues: CASSQAYRVGTDTQYF.

This clonotype was recorded at least ten times. V is TRBV6-2 or TRBV6-3 and J is TRBJ1-5; D is undetermined. Trimming removed 8 bases from V and 0 bases from J, with 11 bases in between. The germline V gene has CDR1 MNHEY and CDR2 SVGEGT. There are 14 residues in the CDR3. As DNA, the CDR3 is TGTGCCAGCCTCTTTGACCATAGCAATCAGCCCCAGCATTTT. Protein product: CASLFDHSNQPQHF.

This clonotype has ten or more counts. The rearrangement links TRBV6-2 or TRBV6-3 to TRBJ1-2; D is undetermined. Trimming took off 6 bases at V and 0 bases at J, with 8 bases between the two ends. The CDR3 runs 13 residues. Per the germline V gene, CDR1 is MNHEY and CDR2 is SVGEGT. The CDR3 DNA follows: TGTGCCAGCAGCCCGATCGCTAACTATGGCTACACCTTC. This encodes CASSPIANYGYTF.

This clonotype appeared a few times. The V and J genes are TRBV27 and TRBJ1-4; possible D gene TRBD1, 5 bases. The ends were cut back, 3 bases at V and 3 bases at J, with 11 bases in the middle. CDR1 is MNHEY and CDR2 is SMNVEV in the germline V gene (reference sequence). CDR3 length: 15 amino acids. The CDR3 DNA is TGTGCCAGCAGTTTTGGGCCGGGACCTAATGAAAAACTGTTTTTT. The encoded protein is CASSFGPGPNEKLFF.